The T cell receptor (beta chain) described here comes from a study of blood T cell repertoires in COVID-19. V was cut by 4 bases and J by 4 bases, with 17 bases left in between. Germline V CDR1 and CDR2: SGHRS, YFSETQ. The CDR3 covers 15 residues. Profiled with immunoSEQ multiplex PCR; TCRdb holds only in-frame clones, not every one. Here the sample spans 140,000 to 150,000 clones, around three quarters being singletons. The chain uses TRBV5-1 and TRBJ1-1; no clear D gene. This receptor was obtained from a man over 45 with acute or convalescent COVID-19. The sequenced sample consisted of peripheral blood. CDR3 region: CASSPDGRVVTEAFF. The DNA for the CDR3 is TGCGCCAGCAGCCCGGACGGGAGGGTCGTCACTGAAGCTTTCTTT.